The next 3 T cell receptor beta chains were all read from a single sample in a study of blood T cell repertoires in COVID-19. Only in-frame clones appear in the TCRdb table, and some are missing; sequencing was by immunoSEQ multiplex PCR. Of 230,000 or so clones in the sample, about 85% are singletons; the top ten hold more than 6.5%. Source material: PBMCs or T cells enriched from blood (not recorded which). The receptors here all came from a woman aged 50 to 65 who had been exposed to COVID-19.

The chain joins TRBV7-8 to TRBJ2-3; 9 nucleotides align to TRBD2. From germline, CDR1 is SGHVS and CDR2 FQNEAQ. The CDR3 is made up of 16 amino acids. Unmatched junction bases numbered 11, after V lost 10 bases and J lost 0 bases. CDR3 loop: CATVAGGLFSTDTQYF. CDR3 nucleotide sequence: TGTGCCACCGTGGCGGGGGGGCTGTTCAGCACAGATACGCAGTATTTT. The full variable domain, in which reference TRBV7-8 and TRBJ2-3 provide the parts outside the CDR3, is GAGVSQSPRYKVAKRGQDVALRCDPISGHVSLFWYQQALGQGPEFLTYFQNEAQLDKSGLPSDRFFAERPEGSVSTLKIQRTQQEDSAVYLCATVAGGLFSTDTQYFGPGTRLTVL.

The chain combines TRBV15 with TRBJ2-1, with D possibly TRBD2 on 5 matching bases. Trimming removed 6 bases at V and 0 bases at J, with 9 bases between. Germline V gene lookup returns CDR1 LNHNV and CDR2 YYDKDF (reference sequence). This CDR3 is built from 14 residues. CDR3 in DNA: TGTGCCACCAGAAGGACTGACTCCTACAATGAGCAGTTCTTC. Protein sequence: CATRRTDSYNEQFF.

The DNA of the CDR3 is TGCGCCAGCAGCTTGGGGTCCGGCTCTGGAAACACCATATATTTT. Protein product: CASSLGSGSGNTIYF. The chain recombines TRBV5-1 with TRBJ1-3, with D unclear. Germline V gene sequence: CDR1 SGHRS, CDR2 YFSETQ. V lost 0 bases, J lost 0 bases, and 7 bases lay in between. The CDR3 runs 15 residues.